This T cell receptor (beta chain) was obtained from a study of OX40 agonist ivuxolimab in advanced cancers. Background on the study: A history of anti-PD-1, anti-PD-L1 or anti-CTLA-4 therapy was acceptable, and 40% to 45% had some. Of the patients, three showed partial responses, one with hepatocellular carcinoma and two with cutaneous melanoma. General observations from the study: CD4+ and CD8+ blood T cells expanded clonally by week 6 at 0.1 to 3.0 mg/kg.

TCRdb's copy holds only in-frame clones and misses some; the assay was immunoSEQ multiplex PCR. The sample includes 80,000 to 95,000 clones, about 86% seen only once; the top ten take approximately 1.7%. Blood got drawn at baseline, again on cycle 4 day 1, and then on cycle 7 day 1. The V gene lost 1 base and the J gene lost 7 bases, with 7 bases spanning the gap. Germline lookup yields CDR1 LNHDA and CDR2 SQIVND (reference sequence). This CDR3 spans 12 amino acids. In the case of this clone: The antigen is not known.

This rearrangement joins TRBV19 to TRBJ1-2; D is unresolved. The starting material was CD4+ or CD8+ T cells sorted from blood, obtained in a trial of the OX40 agonist ivuxolimab. This TCR came from an adult with an advanced solid tumor such as melanoma, head and neck, liver or kidney cancer. The CDR3: CASSIAEVGYTF. The CDR3 coding sequence is TGTGCCAGTAGTATAGCGGAGGTTGGCTACACCTTC. The full variable domain, rest sourced from reference TRBV19 and TRBJ1-2, is DGGITQSPKYLFRKEGQNVTLSCEQNLNHDAMYWYRQDPGQGLRLIYYSQIVNDFQKGDIAEGYSVSREKKESFPLTVTSAQKNPTAFYLCASSIAEVGYTFGSGTRLTVV.